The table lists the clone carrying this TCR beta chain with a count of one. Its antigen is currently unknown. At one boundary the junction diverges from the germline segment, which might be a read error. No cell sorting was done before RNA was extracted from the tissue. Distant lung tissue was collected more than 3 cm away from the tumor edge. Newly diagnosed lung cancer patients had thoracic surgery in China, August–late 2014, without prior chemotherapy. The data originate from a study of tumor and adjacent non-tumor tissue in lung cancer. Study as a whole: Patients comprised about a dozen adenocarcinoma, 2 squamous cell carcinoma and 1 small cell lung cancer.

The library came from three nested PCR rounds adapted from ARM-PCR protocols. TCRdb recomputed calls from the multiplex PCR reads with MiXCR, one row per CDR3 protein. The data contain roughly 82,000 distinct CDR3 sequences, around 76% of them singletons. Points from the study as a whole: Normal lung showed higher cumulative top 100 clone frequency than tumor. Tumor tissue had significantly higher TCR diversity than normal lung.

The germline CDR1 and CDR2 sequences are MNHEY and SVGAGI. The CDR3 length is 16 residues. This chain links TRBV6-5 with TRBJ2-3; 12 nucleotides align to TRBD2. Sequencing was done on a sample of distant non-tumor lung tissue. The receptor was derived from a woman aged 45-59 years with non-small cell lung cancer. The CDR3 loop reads CARSFLTSGSSNTQYF. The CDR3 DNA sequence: TGTGCCAGGAGTTTTCTGACTAGCGGGAGTAGTAATACGCAGTATTTT.